The present T cell receptor beta chain was sequenced within a study of blood T cell repertoires in COVID-19. V was clipped by 1 base and J by 0 bases, with 10 bases between them. The CDR3 runs to 16 residues. Per the germline V gene, CDR1 is SGHVS and CDR2 is FQNEAQ. Using immunoSEQ multiplex PCR, the repertoire was profiled, and TCRdb retains in-frame clones only, with some absent. The sample has some 250,000 clones, 70% to 90% seen once. The chain joins TRBV7-8 to TRBJ1-5, with D possibly matching TRBD1 (5 bases). The receptor comes from a man aged 30 to 39 with active or convalescent COVID-19. The sample taken for sequencing was peripheral blood. CDR3: CASSLGAGFSNQPQHF. CDR3 in DNA: TGTGCCAGCAGCTTAGGTGCAGGGTTTAGCAATCAGCCCCAGCATTTT.